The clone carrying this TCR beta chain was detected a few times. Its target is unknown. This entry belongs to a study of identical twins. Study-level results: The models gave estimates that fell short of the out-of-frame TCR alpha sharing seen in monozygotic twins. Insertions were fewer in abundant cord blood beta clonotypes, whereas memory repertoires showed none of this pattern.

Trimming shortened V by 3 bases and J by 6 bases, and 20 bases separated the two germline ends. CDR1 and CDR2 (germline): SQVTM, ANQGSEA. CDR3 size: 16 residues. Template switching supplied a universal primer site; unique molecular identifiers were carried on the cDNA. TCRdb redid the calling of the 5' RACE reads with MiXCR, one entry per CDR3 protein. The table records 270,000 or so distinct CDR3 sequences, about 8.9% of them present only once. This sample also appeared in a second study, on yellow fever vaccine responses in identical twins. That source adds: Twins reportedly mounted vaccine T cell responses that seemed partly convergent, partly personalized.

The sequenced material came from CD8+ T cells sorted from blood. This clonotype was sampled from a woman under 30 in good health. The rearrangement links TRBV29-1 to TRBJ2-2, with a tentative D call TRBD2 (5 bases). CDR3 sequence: CSVDSTVAGVPGELFF. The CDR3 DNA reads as TGCAGCGTTGATTCCACCGTCGCGGGTGTCCCCGGGGAGCTGTTTTTT.